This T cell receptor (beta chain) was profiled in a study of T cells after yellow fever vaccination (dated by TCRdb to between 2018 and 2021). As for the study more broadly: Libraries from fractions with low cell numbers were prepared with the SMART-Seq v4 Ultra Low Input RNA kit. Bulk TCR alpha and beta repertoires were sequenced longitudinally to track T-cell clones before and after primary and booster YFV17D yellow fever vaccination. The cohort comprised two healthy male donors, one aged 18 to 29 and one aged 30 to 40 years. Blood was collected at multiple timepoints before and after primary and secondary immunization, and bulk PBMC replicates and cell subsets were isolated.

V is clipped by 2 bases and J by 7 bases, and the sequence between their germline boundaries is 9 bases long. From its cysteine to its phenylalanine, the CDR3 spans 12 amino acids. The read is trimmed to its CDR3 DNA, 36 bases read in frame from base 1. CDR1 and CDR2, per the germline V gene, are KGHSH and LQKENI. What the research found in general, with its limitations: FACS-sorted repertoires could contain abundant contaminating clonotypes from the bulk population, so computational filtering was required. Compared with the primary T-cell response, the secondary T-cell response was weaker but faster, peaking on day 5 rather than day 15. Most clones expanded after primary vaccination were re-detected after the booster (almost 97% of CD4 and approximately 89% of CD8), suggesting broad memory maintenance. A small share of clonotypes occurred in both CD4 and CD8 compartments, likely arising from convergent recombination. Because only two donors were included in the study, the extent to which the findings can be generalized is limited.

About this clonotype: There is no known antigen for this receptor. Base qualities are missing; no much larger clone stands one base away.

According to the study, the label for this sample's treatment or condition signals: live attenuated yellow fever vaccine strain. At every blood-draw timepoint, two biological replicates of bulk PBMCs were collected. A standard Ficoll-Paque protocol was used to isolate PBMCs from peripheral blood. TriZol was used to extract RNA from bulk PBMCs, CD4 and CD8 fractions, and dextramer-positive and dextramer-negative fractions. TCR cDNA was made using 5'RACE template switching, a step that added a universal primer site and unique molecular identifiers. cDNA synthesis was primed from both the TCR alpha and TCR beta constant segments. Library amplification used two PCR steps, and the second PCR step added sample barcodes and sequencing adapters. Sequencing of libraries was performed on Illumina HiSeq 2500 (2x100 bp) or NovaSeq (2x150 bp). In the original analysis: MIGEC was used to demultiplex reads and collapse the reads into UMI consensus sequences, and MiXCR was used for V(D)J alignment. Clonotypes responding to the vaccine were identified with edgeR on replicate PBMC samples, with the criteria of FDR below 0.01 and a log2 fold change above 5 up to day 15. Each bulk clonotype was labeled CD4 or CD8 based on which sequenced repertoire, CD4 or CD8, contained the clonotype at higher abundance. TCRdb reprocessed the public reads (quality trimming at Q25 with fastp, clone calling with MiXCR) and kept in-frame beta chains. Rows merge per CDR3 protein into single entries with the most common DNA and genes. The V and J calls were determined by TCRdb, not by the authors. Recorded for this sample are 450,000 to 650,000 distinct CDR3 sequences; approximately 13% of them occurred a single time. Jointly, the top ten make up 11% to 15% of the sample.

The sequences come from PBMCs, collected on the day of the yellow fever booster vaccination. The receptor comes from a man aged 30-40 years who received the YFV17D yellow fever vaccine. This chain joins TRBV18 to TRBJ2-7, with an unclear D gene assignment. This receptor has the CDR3 CASSPIGGEQYF. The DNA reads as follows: TGTGCCAGCTCACCAATAGGTGGGGAGCAGTACTTC.